The 15 T cell receptor beta chains reported below all come from one sample, sequenced in a study of T cells after yellow fever vaccination. TCRdb processed the 5' RACE reads anew with MiXCR; each CDR3 protein has one entry. The data show around 350,000 distinct CDR3 sequences, under 14% seen once. Sequencing used PBMCs, obtained on the day of the first yellow fever vaccination. All receptors derive from a man younger than 35 who received the YFV17D yellow fever vaccine.

The rearrangement joins TRBV7-9 to TRBJ2-1; 13 bases fit TRBD2. CDR1 SEHNR and CDR2 FQNEAQ come from the germline V gene (reference sequence). Trimming removed 5 bases from V and 8 bases from J; junction bases left unmatched: 9. The CDR3 contains 16 residues. The CDR3 nucleotides are TGTGCCAGCAGCCCCCCACTAGCGGGGGGGCAGGATGAGCAGTTCTTC. This sequence encodes CASSPPLAGGQDEQFF.

This clonotype appeared a few times. In DNA form, the CDR3 reads TGTGCCAGCAGTTTTGGACAGGGGGCGAGATTAGGAGAGTACAATGAGCAGTTCTTC. This gives the protein CASSFGQGARLGEYNEQFF. This sequence joins TRBV12-3 or TRBV12-4 and TRBJ2-1, with 11 positions matching TRBD1. The CDR3 extends over 19 amino acids. V lost 3 bases to trimming and J lost 4 bases; unmatched junction nucleotides: 14.

This clonotype appeared a single time. The rearrangement joins TRBV20-1 to TRBJ2-5, with TRBD2 as a possible D gene (7 bases). The CDR3 covers 14 residues. The V gene's germline CDR1 is DFQATT and CDR2 SNEGSKA (reference sequence). Between the trimmed V and J ends, which lost 3 bases and 4 bases, there was a span of 15 bases. The CDR3 DNA is TGCAGTGCTAGGGTGGCGGGGGCTGGAGAGACCCAGTACTTC. Translation gives CSARVAGAGETQYF.

The genes are TRBV10-3 and TRBJ2-7; tentative D call: TRBD1 (6 bases). Trimming left V 5 bases short and J 2 bases short, with 10 bases between. Germline CDR1 reads ENHRY; CDR2 reads SYGVKD. CDR3 length: 13 amino acids. The CDR3 DNA is TGTGCCATCAGTCGGGACAACACCTACGAGCAGTACTTC. Amino acids: CAISRDNTYEQYF.

This clonotype was counted at least ten times. The chain recombines TRBV29-1 with TRBJ2-3, with a weak D call TRBD2 (6 bases). From germline, CDR1 is SQVTM and CDR2 ANQGSEA. CDR3 length: 14 amino acids. The ends were cut back, 5 bases at V and 1 base at J, with 13 bases in the middle. The CDR3 reads CSVSTSLGTDTQYF. The CDR3 DNA sequence: TGCAGCGTTAGTACTAGCCTGGGCACAGATACGCAGTATTTT.

This clonotype was detected a few times. V and J are TRBV18 and TRBJ2-7; D unclear. V lost 3 bases and J 5 bases, leaving 17 bases between the germline ends. Germline V gene data show CDR1 as KGHSH and CDR2 as LQKENI. The CDR3 is made up of 15 amino acids. DNA for the CDR3: TGTGCCAGCTCACCCGTTCTCAGAAATCTCCACGAGCAGTACTTC. As protein: CASSPVLRNLHEQYF.

This clonotype came up a few times. The V and J genes are TRBV29-1 and TRBJ2-7; TRBD2 is a possible D gene (7 bases). CDR1 is SQVTM and CDR2 is ANQGSEA in the germline V gene. The germline V and J ends were trimmed by 7 bases and 0 bases, with 13 bases remaining between them. CDR3 size: 13 residues. For the CDR3, the DNA is TGCAGCGCCCAAGGGGGGGGCTCCTACGAGCAGTACTTC. Translating gives CSAQGGGSYEQYF.

Ten or more counts support this clonotype. The CDR3 reads CASSSTDRGLSLYNEQFF. The CDR3 nucleotides are TGTGCCAGCAGTTCGACTGACAGGGGATTAAGTTTATACAATGAGCAGTTCTTC. The chain is built from TRBV28 and TRBJ2-1; 8 bases map to TRBD1. V gave up 4 bases and J gave up 4 bases; unmatched junction bases: 15. Germline V gives CDR1 MDHEN, CDR2 SYDVKM. The CDR3 is 18 residues long.

The CDR3 loop reads CASSQTGYFEAFF. DNA of the CDR3: TGCGCCAGCAGCCAGACAGGGTATTTTGAAGCTTTCTTT. V is TRBV4-1 and J is TRBJ1-1; 7 bases map to TRBD1. This CDR3 has 13 residues. J was trimmed by 7 bases and V by 3 bases; bases with no gene match: 5. The V gene's germline CDR1 is MGHRA and CDR2 YSYEKL.

This clonotype was seen a few times. The V and J genes are TRBV5-4 and TRBJ2-3, with D unclear. V lost 1 base, J lost 5 bases, and 8 bases lay in between. Germline V gene data show CDR1 as SGHNT and CDR2 as YYREEE (reference sequence). There are 13 residues in the CDR3. This CDR3 reads CASSLQPRDTQYF. CDR3 DNA sequence: TGTGCCAGCAGCTTGCAACCCAGAGATACGCAGTATTTT.

The chain combines TRBV9 with TRBJ2-1; no reliable D call. The ends were cut back, 0 bases at V and 2 bases at J, with 9 bases in the middle. Germline CDR1 and CDR2: SGDLS and YYNGEE. The CDR3 totals 15 residues. CDR3 sequence (DNA): TGTGCCAGCAGCGTAGTTACCCAGCCCTACAATGAGCAGTTCTTC. Its translation: CASSVVTQPYNEQFF.

This clonotype was counted a few times. The rearrangement links TRBV18 to TRBJ1-5, with TRBD1 as a possible D gene (6 bases). V gave up 3 bases and J gave up 5 bases, with 8 bases separating them. Germline V CDR1 and CDR2: KGHSH, LQKENI. CDR3 length: 13 amino acids. In DNA form, the CDR3 reads TGTGCCAGCTCACCGAACAGGGATCAGCCCCAGCATTTT. Protein sequence: CASSPNRDQPQHF.

The rearrangement uses TRBV9 and TRBJ2-3; D ambiguous. V lost 0 bases and J lost 6, with 11 bases in between. The CDR3 is 14 amino acids. The germline gives CDR1 SGDLS, CDR2 YYNGEE. The CDR3 DNA sequence: TGTGCCAGCAGCGTAGCGCAAGTGGGGGATACGCAGTATTTT. Its protein product is CASSVAQVGDTQYF.

The J gene is TRBJ1-1, the V gene TRBV7-6, with 8 bases aligning to TRBD1. V lost 0 bases to trimming and J lost 4 bases; unmatched junction nucleotides: 4. There are 15 residues in the CDR3. The germline V gene encodes CDR1 SGHVS and CDR2 FNYEAQ. This chain's CDR3 is CASSLAQGAGTEAFF. The CDR3 nucleotides read TGTGCCAGCAGCTTAGCTCAGGGGGCGGGCACTGAAGCTTTCTTT. The full variable domain, rest sourced from reference TRBV7-6 and TRBJ1-1, is GAGVSQSPRYKVTKRGQDVALRCDPISGHVSLYWYRQALGQGPEFLTYFNYEAQQDKSGLPNDRFSAERPEGSISTLTIQRTEQRDSAMYRCASSLAQGAGTEAFFGQGTRLTVV.

This clonotype was seen a few times. This rearrangement joins TRBV20-1 to TRBJ2-3; 10 positions match TRBD2. Germline V gives CDR1 DFQATT, CDR2 SNEGSKA (reference sequence). This CDR3 has 14 amino acids. The V segment lost 6 bases and the J segment 3 bases; nucleotides outside the gene matches: 6. This CDR3 reads CSAELAGRTDTQYF. CDR3 nucleotides: TGCAGTGCCGAACTAGCGGGGCGTACAGATACGCAGTATTTT.